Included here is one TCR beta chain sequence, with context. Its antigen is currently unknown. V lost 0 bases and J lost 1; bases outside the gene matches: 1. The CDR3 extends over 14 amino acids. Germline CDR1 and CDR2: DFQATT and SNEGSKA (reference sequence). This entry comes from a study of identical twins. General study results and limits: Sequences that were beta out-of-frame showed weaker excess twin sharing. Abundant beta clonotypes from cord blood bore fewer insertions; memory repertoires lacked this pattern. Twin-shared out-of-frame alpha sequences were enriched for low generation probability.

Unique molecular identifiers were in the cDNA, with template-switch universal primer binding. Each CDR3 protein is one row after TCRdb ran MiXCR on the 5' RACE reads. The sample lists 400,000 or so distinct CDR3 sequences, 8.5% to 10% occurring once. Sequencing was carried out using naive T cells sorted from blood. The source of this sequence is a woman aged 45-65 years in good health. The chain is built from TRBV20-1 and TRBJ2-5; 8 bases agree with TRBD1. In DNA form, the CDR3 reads TGCAGTGCTAGAGACGGGACAGGCCAAGAGACCCAGTACTTC. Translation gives CSARDGTGQETQYF.